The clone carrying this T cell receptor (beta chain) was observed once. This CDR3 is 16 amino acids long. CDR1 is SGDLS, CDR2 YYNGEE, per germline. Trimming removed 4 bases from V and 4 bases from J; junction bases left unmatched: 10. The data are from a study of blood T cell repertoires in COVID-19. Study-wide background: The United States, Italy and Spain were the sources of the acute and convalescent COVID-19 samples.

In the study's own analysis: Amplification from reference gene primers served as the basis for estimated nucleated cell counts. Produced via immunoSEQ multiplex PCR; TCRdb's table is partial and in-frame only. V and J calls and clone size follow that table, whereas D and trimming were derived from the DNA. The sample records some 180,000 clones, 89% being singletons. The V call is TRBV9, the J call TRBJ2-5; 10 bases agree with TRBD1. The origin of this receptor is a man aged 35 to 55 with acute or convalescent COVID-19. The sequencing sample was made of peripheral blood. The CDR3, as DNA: TGTGCCAGCAGCTCAACTGGGACAGGGGTAGGAGAGACCCAGTACTTC. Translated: CASSSTGTGVGETQYF. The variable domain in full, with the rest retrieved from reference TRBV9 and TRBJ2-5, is DSGVTQTPKHLITATGQRVTLRCSPRSGDLSVYWYQQSLDQGLQFLIQYYNGEERAKGNILERFSAQQFPDLHSELNLSSLELGDSALYFCASSSTGTGVGETQYFGPGTRLLVL.